A single sample gave rise to the 3 T cell receptor beta chains below, sequenced in a study of T cell changes during pregnancy in multiple sclerosis. Measured with immunoSEQ multiplex PCR; TCRdb has only the in-frame clones, and not every one. The table records about 67,000 clones, 92% of them present only once. Sequenced material: peripheral blood, taken in the second trimester of pregnancy. The receptors derive from a female donor in good health, enrolled as a control in a pregnancy study.

The chain joins TRBV4-2 to TRBJ2-1; a possible D gene is TRBD2 (6 bases). The germline V gene has CDR1 LGHNA and CDR2 YNFKEQ. This CDR3 is built from 16 residues. Trimming left V 0 bases short and J 2 bases short, with 11 bases between. CDR3: CASSQEGPGAYNEQFF. The CDR3 DNA reads as TGTGCCAGCAGCCAAGAGGGGCCGGGAGCCTACAATGAGCAGTTCTTC.

V and J are TRBV5-1 and TRBJ2-5; TRBD1 aligns across 8 bases. From germline, CDR1 is SGHRS and CDR2 YFSETQ. V lost 3 bases, J lost 5 bases, and 3 bases stayed unmatched. This CDR3 region has 13 residues. This CDR3 reads CASSSGQGETQYF. For the CDR3, the DNA is TGCGCCAGCAGCTCCGGACAGGGCGAGACCCAGTACTTC.

The CDR3 sequence is CASSQDREYEQYF. The CDR3 bases are TGTGCCAGCAGCCAAGATCGTGAGTACGAGCAGTACTTC. The chain uses TRBV4-2 and TRBJ2-7; D gene ambiguous. V lost 0 bases, J lost 4 bases, and 7 bases lay in between. There are 13 residues in the CDR3. Germline CDR1 LGHNA, CDR2 YNFKEQ.